The 5 T cell receptor beta chains reported below all come from one sample, sequenced in a study of sequential checkpoint blockade in melanoma. Treatment defined: randomized to nivolumab then ipilimumab (arm A) or the reverse (arm B). Libraries were prepared by immunoSEQ multiplex PCR; TCRdb keeps only in-frame clonotypes and omits some of them. The sample lists under 20,000 clones; more than 55% were seen once. Specimen: CD8+ T cells sorted from blood (inferred from file names), collected from a patient given nivolumab and ipilimumab in sequence. The receptor set was obtained from a human donor with melanoma.

The chain combines TRBV9 with TRBJ2-3, with D maybe TRBD1 (5 bases). The CDR3 has 16 amino acids. V was clipped by 0 bases and J by 6 bases, with 17 bases between them. Looked up from germline, CDR1 is SGDLS and CDR2 is YYNGEE. CDR3 in DNA: TGTGCCAGCAGCGTAGACCCCGACAGTTTCGGGGATACGCAGTATTTT. Translated, it gives CASSVDPDSFGDTQYF.

The chain joins TRBV7-9 to TRBJ2-2, with D hard to call. CDR1 SEHNR and CDR2 FQNEAQ come from the germline V gene (reference sequence). The CDR3 length is 17 residues. The V gene lost 2 bases and the J gene lost 4 bases, with 17 bases spanning the gap. CDR3 sequence reads: CASSLPLGRTFTGELFF. CDR3 coding DNA: TGTGCCAGCAGCTTACCTCTGGGCAGAACCTTCACCGGGGAGCTGTTTTTT.

The chain is built from TRBV4-1 and TRBJ2-2, with 8 positions matching TRBD1. The trim removed 3 bases at V and 4 bases at J, leaving 7 bases unmatched. Germline-derived CDR1 and CDR2 are MGHRA and YSYEKL. The CDR3 is made up of 16 amino acids. The CDR3 reads CASSQVFRGRTGELFF. The DNA for the CDR3 is TGCGCCAGCAGCCAGGTTTTCAGGGGGCGCACCGGGGAGCTGTTTTTT.

The chain employs TRBV6-6 and TRBJ1-2; 9 nucleotides agree with TRBD1. Germline V gene lookup returns CDR1 MNHNY and CDR2 SVGAGI (reference sequence). The CDR3 runs to 13 residues. Trimming cost V 2 bases and J 7 bases; bases outside gene matches: 2. The CDR3 spells CASSYGTGIGYTF. CDR3 sequence (DNA): TGTGCCAGCAGTTACGGGACAGGGATTGGCTACACCTTC.

The rearrangement links TRBV5-5 to TRBJ2-7, with 7 bases identical to TRBD1. Per germline, CDR1 SGHKS and CDR2 YYEKEE (reference sequence). V dropped 3 bases and J dropped 4; count of bases not matched to a gene: 7. This CDR3 has 14 residues. CDR3 amino acids: CASSSIDRVYEQYF. The CDR3 nucleotides read TGTGCCAGCAGCTCAATTGACAGGGTATACGAGCAGTACTTC. The full variable domain, in which reference TRBV5-5 and TRBJ2-7 provide the parts outside the CDR3, is DAGVTQSPTHLIKTRGQQVTLRCSPISGHKSVSWYQQVLGQGPQFIFQYYEKEERGRGNFPDRFSARQFPNYSSELNVNALLLGDSALYLCASSSIDRVYEQYFGPGTRLTVT.